This T cell receptor (beta chain) was observed in a study of blood T cells in healthy people across ages. A single count supports this clonotype. It was with a sample-barcoded 5' primer and a J-beta primer mix that a second PCR of roughly 6 to 12 cycles was run. TCRdb reanalysed the 5' RACE reads using MiXCR and keeps one entry per CDR3 protein. The sample lists around 800,000 distinct CDR3 sequences, 40% to 50% occurring once. Germline V lookup: CDR1 MNHNS, CDR2 SASEGT. This CDR3 has 15 residues. This chain uses TRBV6-1 with TRBJ2-1; TRBD2 matches 9 bases. Gene TRBJ2-7 matches the end of the DNA better, so the J call may be wrong. The sequencing sample was made of blood. The receptor's source is a man aged 60 to 75 in good health. The DNA of the CDR3 is TGTGCCAGCAGTGAACCTAGCGGGGTCCCAAGGGAGCAGTACTTC. Amino acid sequence: CASSEPSGVPREQYF.